These T cell receptor beta chains were read from a single sample in a study of monozygotic twins with inflammatory bowel disease. TCRdb reprocessed the 5' RACE reads, with one entry per CDR3 protein and no DNA. This table lists 420,000 or so distinct CDR3 sequences. The sequencing input was blood. Receptors originate from a human donor with ulcerative colitis or Crohn's disease, or a healthy co-twin of an affected twin (not recorded which). CDR3s include the opening cysteine and the closing phenylalanine or tryptophan.

J gene,V gene,CDR3 protein
TRBJ1-2,TRBV7-2,CASSIGQGLVGYGYTF
TRBJ2-3,TRBV6-6,CASSMGQGVYTQYF
TRBJ2-3,TRBV6-1,CASTLQGPPDTQYF
TRBJ2-3,TRBV15,CATSTTTDTQYF
TRBJ2-1,TRBV7-7,CASSSEAGGEQFF
TRBJ1-2,TRBV5-6,CASSLGDAPYGYTF
TRBJ2-3,TRBV5-1,CASSLRVAEGTDTQYF
TRBJ1-1,TRBV6-5,CASSYRGSGTEAFF
TRBJ2-1,TRBV20-1,CSARSSADNEQFF
TRBJ2-1,TRBV7-8,CASSATWTSGRSASSYNEQFF